This TCR beta chain was sequenced in a study of cytomegalovirus exposure and HLA in healthy donors. Primers for the PCR totalled 60 Vbeta and 13 Jbeta. Data came from immunoSEQ multiplex PCR; TCRdb stores just in-frame clones and leaves some out. This sample contains about 67,000 clones. Germline CDR1 and CDR2: GTSNPN and SVGIG (reference sequence). The CDR3 extends over 16 amino acids. The ends were cut back, 0 bases at V and 6 bases at J, with 19 bases in the middle. The clonotype was recovered from a man aged 25 to 40 in good health and CMV-seropositive. The sample was PBMCs. This chain joins TRBV30 and TRBJ2-3, with D possibly TRBD1 on 6 matching bases. Here the CDR3 DNA reads TGTGCCTGGAGTGTACTCAAGAGACAGGTTGGTGATACGCAGTATTTT. As protein: CAWSVLKRQVGDTQYF. Full variable domain (missing parts from reference TRBV30 and TRBJ2-3): SQTIHQWPATLVQPVGSPLSLECTVEGTSNPNLYWYRQAAGRGLQLLFYSVGIGQISSEVPQNLSASRPQDRQFILSSKKLLLSDSGFYLCAWSVLKRQVGDTQYFGPGTRLTVL.